This entry lists 3 T cell receptor beta chains sequenced from one sample in a study of regulatory T cells in long-lasting Graves disease. As to time point: persistent/refractory GD, antithyroid drugs over 5 years with positive TRAb. PBMCs provided the RNA from which the TCR library was made. Library construction for TCR beta used iRepertoire HTBI primers and Arm-PCR of CDR3 regions. MiXCR, applied by TCRdb to the multiplex PCR reads, yields one record per CDR3 protein. The sample holds approximately 400,000 distinct CDR3 sequences; about 23% are singletons and the top ten take around 30%. The sample in question was peripheral blood mononuclear cells (PBMCs), obtained when the disease was refractory, from a patient treated with antithyroid drugs. These receptors all come from a woman between 35 and 50 years old with Graves disease.

This clonotype has at least ten counts. The CDR3 reads CATGFEVGADEQYF. In nucleotides, the CDR3 is TGTGCCACCGGATTTGAAGTTGGGGCGGACGAGCAGTACTTC. This chain connects TRBV28 to TRBJ2-7; tentatively, D is TRBD1 (5 bases). V lost 10 bases and J lost 5, with 21 bases in between. The germline V gene has CDR1 MDHEN and CDR2 SYDVKM. CDR3 size: 14 residues.

This clonotype turned up a few times. This rearrangement joins TRBV3-1 to TRBJ1-4; no reliable D call. CDR3 size: 13 residues. CDR1 is LGHDT and CDR2 is YNNKEL in the germline V gene (reference sequence). Deletions cut 5 bases from V and 4 bases from J, with 8 bases between. The CDR3: CASSGSDNEKLFF. The CDR3 region has the DNA TGTGCCAGCAGCGGGTCGGATAATGAAAAACTGTTTTTT.

This clonotype was seen repeatedly, ten times or more. V usage is TRBV11-2 and J usage is TRBJ2-5; D is unclear. Germline CDR1 reads SGHAT; CDR2 reads FQNNGV. The CDR3 is made up of 16 amino acids. V was cut by 0 bases and J by 6 bases, with 17 bases left in between. The CDR3 loop reads CASSLDARPPPQTQYF. CDR3 in DNA: TGTGCCAGCAGCTTAGATGCGAGACCTCCCCCCCAGACCCAGTACTTC.